The 26 T cell receptor beta chains reported below all come from one sample, sequenced in a study of PD-L1 blockade in urothelial cancer. Time point reported: pretreatment peripheral blood. Clones were sequenced by immunoSEQ multiplex PCR, and TCRdb holds only the in-frame ones, with some missing. The sample records more than 50,000 clones, approximately 80% being singletons. The sample was PBMCs, taken around atezolizumab (anti-PD-L1) treatment. The receptors come from a man in his 70s with urothelial cancer.

This clone was seen just once. V is TRBV7-2 and J is TRBJ1-4; perhaps TRBD1 as D (6 bases). This CDR3 is 16 amino acids long. The V gene lost 5 bases and the J gene lost 0 bases, with 13 bases spanning the gap. Germline V gene sequence: CDR1 SGHTA, CDR2 FQGNSA. CDR3: CASSAQTGSTNEKLFF. CDR3 bases: TGTGCCAGCAGCGCCCAGACAGGCTCAACTAATGAAAAACTGTTTTTT.

For the CDR3, the DNA is TGTGCCAGCAGTGACCCGACAGGGGGGGCGAGCAATCAGCCCCAGCATTTT. It specifies CASSDPTGGASNQPQHF. The chain uses TRBV2 and TRBJ1-5; 9 bases are shared with TRBD1. CDR3 length equals 17 residues. Trimming removed 3 bases from V and 1 base from J; junction bases left unmatched: 7. Per the germline V gene, CDR1 is SNHLY and CDR2 is FYNNEI.

V usage is TRBV11-3 and J usage is TRBJ2-2, with TRBD1 matching 7 bases. The CDR3 extends over 15 amino acids. Germline CDR1 reads SGHNT; CDR2 reads YENEEA. Unmatched junction bases numbered 6, after V lost 6 bases and J lost 2 bases. Written as DNA, the CDR3 is TGTGCCAGCAGTCCCGGGACAGCCAACACCGGGGAGCTGTTTTTT. Translation: CASSPGTANTGELFF.

This chain joins TRBV19 and TRBJ2-1; 8 positions agree with TRBD1. Looked up from germline, CDR1 is LNHDA and CDR2 is SQIVND (reference sequence). This CDR3 region has 14 residues. Trimming cost V 5 bases and J 6 bases; bases outside gene matches: 6. The CDR3 nucleotides are TGTGCCAGTAGTCCCGGACAGGGACGCAATGAGCAGTTCTTC. Amino acids: CASSPGQGRNEQFF.

J is TRBJ1-1 and V is TRBV28; 7 bases are a match to TRBD1. The CDR3 totals 14 residues. Germline CDR1 reads MDHEN; CDR2 reads SYDVKM. The J segment lost 1 base and the V segment lost 4 bases, leaving 3 bases of the junction unmatched. The CDR3: CASSWGTANTEAFF. The DNA for the CDR3 is TGTGCCAGCAGTTGGGGGACAGCGAACACTGAAGCTTTCTTT.

V usage is TRBV2 and J usage is TRBJ2-3; 12 nucleotides align to TRBD2. J lost 6 bases, V lost 2 bases, and 3 bases had no gene match. Germline V gene data show CDR1 as SNHLY and CDR2 as FYNNEI. The CDR3 has 15 residues. CDR3 DNA: TGTGCCAGCAGTGAATCTAGCGGGAGGGGGGATACGCAGTATTTT. It translates to CASSESSGRGDTQYF.

The chain is built from TRBV13 and TRBJ2-3, with TRBD2 matching over 9 bases. The CDR3 contains 16 residues. Trimming at V came to 4 bases and at J to 4 bases, leaving 9 bases not matched to a gene. The V gene's germline CDR1 is PRHDT and CDR2 FYEKMQ (reference sequence). The CDR3 DNA sequence: TGTGCCAGCAGCTCCGGGCTAGCGGGACTCGCAGATACGCAGTATTTT. It encodes CASSSGLAGLADTQYF.

The CDR3 sequence is CASGPPGRVGEKLFF. The DNA of the CDR3 is TGTGCTAGTGGGCCTCCCGGCAGGGTAGGGGAAAAACTGTTTTTT. V and J are TRBV12-5 and TRBJ1-4, with D perhaps TRBD1 (5 bases). This CDR3 comprises 15 residues. The germline CDR1 and CDR2 sequences are LGHNT and FRNRAP. V lost 6 bases to trimming and J lost 8 bases, with 19 bases between them.

The rearrangement uses TRBV19 and TRBJ2-1, with 7 bases matching TRBD1. V shed 8 bases and J 9 bases; nucleotides not matched to a gene: 13. The germline V gene has CDR1 LNHDA and CDR2 SQIVND (reference sequence). CDR3 length: 14 amino acids. The CDR3: CASRQGKYLGEQFF. CDR3 nucleotides: TGTGCCAGTCGACAGGGCAAGTACTTAGGTGAGCAGTTCTTC.

The chain has TRBV5-1 and TRBJ1-5; D is undetermined. This CDR3 spans 13 amino acids. V was trimmed by 4 bases and J by 6 bases, leaving 11 bases between them. In germline, CDR1 is SGHRS, CDR2 YFSETQ. The CDR3 reads CASSPDGVQPQHF. CDR3 coding DNA: TGCGCCAGCAGCCCGGACGGGGTTCAGCCCCAGCATTTT.

The chain employs TRBV6-5 and TRBJ1-4; D may be TRBD1 (5 bases). The CDR3 sequence is 14 residues long. The V end lost 0 bases, the J end lost 8 bases, and 10 bases lay between the germline ends. Germline CDR1 and CDR2: MNHEY and SVGAGI. CDR3 coding DNA: TGTGCCAGCAGTTACTCGGGGAAGGGGGAAAAACTGTTTTTT. Its protein is CASSYSGKGEKLFF.

This clone was seen a handful of times. This chain uses TRBV20-1 with TRBJ2-1; D gene uncertain. The CDR3 totals 11 residues. Germline loops: CDR1 DFQATT, CDR2 SNEGSKA (reference sequence). V was trimmed by 1 base and J by 5 bases, leaving 3 bases between them. As DNA, the CDR3 is TGCAGTGCTAGAGCGGACAATGAGCAGTTCTTC. It codes for CSARADNEQFF.

The V and J genes are TRBV7-2 and TRBJ2-5; no reliable D call. V was shortened by 2 bases and J by 5 bases, with 9 bases between the two germline ends. CDR1 is SGHTA and CDR2 is FQGNSA in the germline V gene. The CDR3 totals 13 residues. The CDR3 loop is CASSLFQVETQYF. In DNA form, the CDR3 reads TGTGCCAGCAGCTTATTCCAGGTGGAGACCCAGTACTTC.

The chain combines TRBV30 with TRBJ2-6; 8 bases line up with TRBD1. The length of the CDR3 is 16 residues. Per the germline V gene, CDR1 is GTSNPN and CDR2 is SVGIG (reference sequence). J gave up 4 bases and V 1 base, and 6 bases lay outside the gene matches. The CDR3 region is CAWSDRGSSGANVLTF. The CDR3, as DNA: TGTGCCTGGAGTGACAGGGGGAGTTCCGGGGCCAACGTCCTGACTTTC.

V usage is TRBV11-3 and J usage is TRBJ2-3; 7 nucleotides align to TRBD2. V was clipped by 5 bases and J by 2 bases; unmatched bases: 10. The CDR3 sequence is 16 residues long. The germline CDR1 and CDR2 sequences are SGHNT and YENEEA. This chain's CDR3 is CASSPGTTPDTDTQYF. The CDR3 region has the DNA TGTGCCAGCAGCCCCGGGACTACCCCAGACACAGATACGCAGTATTTT.

This chain joins TRBV27 and TRBJ2-5, with TRBD2 matching over 11 bases. With V trimmed by 5 bases and J by 4 bases, 6 bases remained unmatched. The CDR3 runs to 15 residues. Per the germline V gene, CDR1 is MNHEY and CDR2 is SMNVEV (reference sequence). The chain's CDR3 is CASSARLAGTETQYF. CDR3 DNA sequence: TGTGCCAGCAGTGCAAGACTAGCGGGAACAGAGACCCAGTACTTC.

The rearrangement joins TRBV11-2 to TRBJ2-2; D may be TRBD2 (7 bases). The germline V gene has CDR1 SGHAT and CDR2 FQNNGV. The CDR3 is 16 amino acids. Trimming stripped 4 bases from V and 3 bases from J, with 15 bases between. The CDR3 here is CASSSIRGADTGELFF. Here the CDR3 DNA reads TGTGCCAGCAGCTCCATCCGGGGGGCGGACACCGGGGAGCTGTTTTTT.

The rearrangement uses TRBV7-2 and TRBJ2-1; 10 bases match TRBD2. CDR1 and CDR2 (germline): SGHTA, FQGNSA. The CDR3 has 15 residues. J lost 7 bases, V lost 1 base, and 4 bases had no gene match. The CDR3 loop reads CASSLGAGGANEQFF. DNA for the CDR3: TGTGCCAGCAGCTTAGGAGCGGGAGGGGCAAATGAGCAGTTCTTC. The complete variable domain, with remaining parts taken from reference TRBV7-2 and TRBJ2-1, reads GAGVSQSPSNKVTEKGKDVELRCDPISGHTALYWYRQSLGQGLEFLIYFQGNSAPDKSGLPSDRFSAERTGGSVSTLTIQRTQQEDSAVYLCASSLGAGGANEQFFGPGTRLTVL.

The genes are TRBV11-2 and TRBJ1-3; D gene ambiguous. The V and J ends lost 3 bases and 0 bases respectively, with 12 bases between them. The CDR3 sequence is 16 residues long. Germline CDR1 and CDR2: SGHAT and FQNNGV. DNA of the CDR3: TGTGCCAGCAGCTTTTTGGCAGCGAGCTCTGGAAACACCATATATTTT. As protein: CASSFLAASSGNTIYF.

The V and J genes are TRBV11-2 and TRBJ2-7; the match to TRBD2 covers 10 bases. V gave up 5 bases and J gave up 3 bases; unmatched junction bases: 7. The CDR3 runs 15 residues. Looked up from germline, CDR1 is SGHAT and CDR2 is FQNNGV. CDR3 protein: CASSPLAGVFYEQYF. The CDR3 region has the DNA TGTGCCAGCAGCCCCCTAGCGGGAGTTTTCTACGAGCAGTACTTC.

The chain combines TRBV5-1 with TRBJ2-3; D perhaps matches TRBD2 (7 bases). CDR3 length: 20 amino acids. Germline CDR1 reads SGHRS; CDR2 reads YFSETQ. Trimming removed 4 bases at V and 5 bases at J, with 32 bases between. The CDR3 nucleotides are TGCGCCAGCAGCAACCAAAATACCTTGGGGGGGCCAACGAGGGGAGATACGCAGTATTTT. Amino acids: CASSNQNTLGGPTRGDTQYF.

This clone was found once. This rearrangement joins TRBV5-6 to TRBJ1-1; D is ambiguous. Trimming took 6 bases from V and 0 from J, leaving 9 bases between them. Looked up from germline, CDR1 is SGHDT and CDR2 is YYEEEE. CDR3 length: 13 amino acids. The CDR3 DNA follows: TGTGCCAGCAAGAGGACTCTGAACACTGAAGCTTTCTTT. It yields the protein CASKRTLNTEAFF.

This clone came up once. The chain joins TRBV5-4 to TRBJ2-7, with TRBD2 matching over 7 bases. Germline loops: CDR1 SGHNT, CDR2 YYREEE (reference sequence). The J segment lost 4 bases and the V segment lost 5 bases, leaving 6 bases of the junction unmatched. The CDR3 loop spans 13 amino acids. DNA for the CDR3: TGTGCCAGCAGGGTGGGCGGGAGATACGAGCAGTACTTC. As protein: CASRVGGRYEQYF.

The chain employs TRBV5-1 and TRBJ1-5; D is possibly TRBD1 (6 bases). Germline V gene data show CDR1 as SGHRS and CDR2 as YFSETQ. The CDR3 consists of 16 residues. Trimming left V 0 bases short and J 2 bases short, with 12 bases between. CDR3: CASSLEGGAGNQPQHF. The CDR3 region has the DNA TGCGCCAGCAGCTTGGAGGGGGGGGCGGGCAATCAGCCCCAGCATTTT.

The CDR3: CASSPGTGETQYF. In nucleotides, the CDR3 is TGTGCCAGCTCCCCCGGGACAGGGGAAACCCAGTACTTC. The V gene is TRBV27, the J gene TRBJ2-5; 10 positions agree with TRBD1. Germline V gives CDR1 MNHEY, CDR2 SMNVEV (reference sequence). V gave up 8 bases and J gave up 8 bases; unmatched junction bases: 8. The CDR3 loop spans 13 amino acids.

The rearrangement joins TRBV6-6 to TRBJ1-2; 8 bases are shared with TRBD1. Trimming at V came to 6 bases and at J to 4 bases, leaving 10 bases not matched to a gene. Germline V lookup: CDR1 MNHNY, CDR2 SVGAGI (reference sequence). CDR3 size: 15 residues. CDR3 in amino acids: CASSSLGQGSYGYTF. CDR3 in DNA: TGTGCCAGCAGCTCCCTTGGACAGGGCTCCTATGGCTACACCTTC.